The entry that follows covers one T cell receptor beta chain sequence. Its cognate antigen has yet to be identified. Qualities for individual bases were not recorded, and no much larger clone is one base off. These data are taken from a study of shared clonotypes between healthy human individuals (dated by TCRdb to 2019 to 2021). Regarding the study in general: A couple of women and a few men aged 18 to 49 years were included in the cohort. Different laboratories and diverse techniques were used to prepare libraries and sequence TCR repertoires, to increase sequencing depth and limit assay-specific biases. To estimate repertoire size and how much clonotype sharing occurs between individuals, the study deeply sequenced the blood TCR repertoires of a handful of healthy adults. Between about 0.85 and 8.9 billion PBMCs per donor were obtained by leukapheresis. For each donor, three plates each were used for CD4 naive and CD4 memory, two plates were used for CD8 naive, and one plate was used for CD8 memory. Results the study describes overall, beyond this receptor: When a handful of donors were compared, the shared fraction of clonotypes was about 5.4% for naive CD4, around 4% for naive CD8, more than 2% for memory CD4, and around 0.4% for memory CD8. Sampling was limited to blood, and TCR repertoires in tissue likely differ from TCR repertoires in blood. Because the study included a small number of donors, the genetic and exposure-history diversity represented was limited. Estimated clonotype richness was generally larger for naive than for memory subsets. Incomplete sequencing was indicated by rarefaction of sorted-subset datasets, despite the large sequencing depth. Based on pairwise subsampling, the degree of clonotype sharing among donors was expected to be affected by sequencing depth. Clonotypes shared by all four sorted-subset donors showed higher generation probabilities than non-shared clonotypes.

The donors were healthy, HIV-negative adults with no recently reported acute infections or vaccinations. Every donor was a Caucasian adult living in Nashville, Tennessee, USA. CD4+ T cells were enriched through magnetic negative selection, after which naive cells were positively selected on CD45RA and the remaining negative fraction served as the memory subset. Blood was collected by leukapheresis, and PBMCs were isolated by Ficoll-Histopaque density gradient centrifugation and then cryopreserved in liquid nitrogen vapor phase. Purity and quantity of every magnetically sorted T cell population were checked by analytical flow cytometry. Genomic DNA was isolated from each sorted fraction and quantified by UV absorbance on a Nanodrop 2000c. Using the deep immunoSEQ assay, TCR CDR3 regions were amplified from genomic DNA by multiplex PCR. Genomic DNA extracted from each cell subset was distributed evenly over all wells of several immunoSEQ 96-well plates, and each plate served as one replicate. Each replicate PCR for sorted subsets received approximately 200 ng genomic DNA, equal to about 30,000 T cell genomes. Purified libraries were quantified with a Qubit 3.0 fluorometer, sized on a Bioanalyzer 2100, and re-quantified with the KAPA Library Quantification kit. A separate single-read 150-cycle Illumina NextSeq 550 flow cell was used to sequence each immunoSEQ 96-well plate. For the original study's pipeline: Because only junctional sequences without quality scores were contained in the immunoSEQ output, filtering matching that applied to full-length reads could not be performed. To assign V/J genes and CDR3, sequences were annotated using PyIR, a Python wrapper for IgBLAST v1.9, with IMGT germline references. Reads were removed for weak V/J assignments (E-value above 1e-6), missing CDR3, stop codons, out-of-frame junctions, or ambiguous translated residues. A V3J clonotype was defined by an identical inferred V gene, J gene, and CDR3 amino acid sequence. To compute the percentage overlap between repertoires, the number of shared unique clonotypes was divided by the size of the smaller repertoire. Richness of each repertoire was evaluated using RTK rarefaction, the Chao1 estimator, and Recon v2.1 estimates of unobserved clonotypes. For all TCRbeta clonotypes obtained by the gDNA method from four donors, generation probabilities were computed with OLGA. In TCRdb, the immuneACCESS table is reduced to in-frame sequences with V and J assigned. These tables do not hold every clone; where another copy was compared, an unresolved V gene accounts for under half, and the others remain unexplained. V and J calls and clone size come straight from that table; D and trimming were deduced from the DNA. This sample holds a few million clones; more than 80% were observed only once. Clones ranked in the top ten supply around 0.14% of the sample.

CDR3 length: 15 amino acids, cysteine to phenylalanine. Left in the record is the CDR3 DNA by itself, 45 bases read in frame from the first base. The germline V gene specifies SGHTA as CDR1 and FQGNSA as CDR2. The V end loses 1 base and the J end loses 0 bases, and a stretch of 7 bases separates them. This receptor was obtained from a man aged 18 to 29 in good health. Sequencing input: naive CD4+ T cells sorted from blood. In light of the paper, this sample's cell subset or site label describes: CD45RA+ positively selected. This chain joins TRBV7-2 to TRBJ1-3, with no confidently assigned D gene. Here the CDR3 is given as CASSLEGYSGNTIYF. In nucleotides, the sequence is TGTGCCAGCAGCTTAGAAGGCTACTCTGGAAACACCATATATTTT. This CDR3, with the reference TRBV7-2 and TRBJ1-3 proteins standing in past its ends, gives the full variable domain GAGVSQSPSNKVTEKGKDVELRCDPISGHTALYWYRQSLGQGLEFLIYFQGNSAPDKSGLPSDRFSAERTGGSVSTLTIQRTQQEDSAVYLCASSLEGYSGNTIYFGEGSWLTVV.